This entry lists 14 T cell receptor beta chains sequenced from one sample in a study of shared clonotypes between healthy human individuals. The method was immunoSEQ multiplex PCR; TCRdb's version includes in-frame clones alone and lacks a portion of them. The sample includes 950,000 to 1,100,000 clones, around four fifths seen only once; the top ten take roughly 1.4%. Source material: memory CD4+ T cells sorted from blood. The subset here: CD45RA-negative fraction. The source of these receptors is a young man in good health.

For this clone: A read error may be the cause here, since a much bigger clone is one base away. The chain has TRBV11-3 and TRBJ2-7; a possible D gene is TRBD2 (6 bases). CDR1 and CDR2 (germline): SGHNT, YENEEA. The CDR3 totals 14 residues. Trimming took off 5 bases at V and 0 bases at J, with 11 bases between the two ends. CDR3 nucleotide sequence: TGTGCCAGCAGCCGGGACTCCAACTCCTACGAGCAGTACTTC. This encodes CASSRDSNSYEQYF.

This sequence joins TRBV7-3 and TRBJ2-5; the D gene could be TRBD1 or TRBD2 (6 bases each). Germline values: CDR1 SGHTA, CDR2 FQGTGA. CDR3 size: 14 residues. V was shortened by 1 base and J by 5 bases, with 11 bases between the two germline ends. CDR3 bases: TGTGCCAGCAGCTTAAATGGGGGGCACGAGACCCAGTACTTC. Translated: CASSLNGGHETQYF.

This clone was seen a single time. This chain joins TRBV5-6 and TRBJ2-3; 8 bases map to TRBD1. The length of the CDR3 is 15 residues. Germline assignment: CDR1 SGHDT and CDR2 YYEEEE. V was pared by 0 bases and J by 5 bases, with 5 bases of the junction left unmatched. This CDR3 is CASSLGTGRIDTQYF. The CDR3 DNA is TGTGCCAGCAGCTTGGGGACAGGGCGCATAGATACGCAGTATTTT.

This clone was counted many times. This chain links TRBV23-1 with TRBJ2-7; D not certain. TRBV23-1 is sorted into the ORF group, with uncertain function. Trimming pared 3 bases from V and 6 bases from J, leaving 6 bases between. CDR3 length: 11 amino acids. Here the CDR3 reads CASSHKVEQYF. The CDR3 bases are TGCGCCAGCAGTCACAAGGTCGAGCAGTACTTC.

The chain combines TRBV5-1 with TRBJ2-1; TRBD1 matches 7 bases. Germline assignment: CDR1 SGHRS and CDR2 YFSETQ. This CDR3 has 12 residues. The ends lost 3 bases at V and 7 bases at J; junction bases unmatched: 1. The CDR3, as DNA: TGCGCCAGCAGCTACAGGGGTAATGAGCAGTTCTTC. Translation gives CASSYRGNEQFF.

V gene TRBV2 combines with J gene TRBJ2-6; 7 nucleotides agree with TRBD1. CDR3 size: 15 residues. The V gene end was trimmed by 10 bases and the J gene end by 0 bases; junction bases not matched to a gene: 6. Germline V lookup: CDR1 SNHLY, CDR2 FYNNEI. CDR3 in DNA: TGTGCCATCAATACAGGGGTCTCTGGGGCCAACGTCCTGACTTTC. It yields the protein CAINTGVSGANVLTF.

J is TRBJ2-1 and V is TRBV7-9, with D maybe TRBD1 (6 bases). Looked up from germline, CDR1 is SEHNR and CDR2 is FQNEAQ (reference sequence). V lost 6 bases and J lost 4, with 10 bases in between. The CDR3 is 13 amino acids. In nucleotides, the CDR3 is TGTGCCAGCAGATCGAGGGGGTACAATGAGCAGTTCTTC. Residues: CASRSRGYNEQFF.

In nucleotides, the CDR3 is TGTGCCAGCAGCTTAGATTTCGGCGGGAGTGGCACAGATACGCAGTATTTT. It translates to CASSLDFGGSGTDTQYF. This sequence joins TRBV7-8 and TRBJ2-3, with TRBD2 matching over 7 bases. Looked up from germline, CDR1 is SGHVS and CDR2 is FQNEAQ. After removal of 1 base from V and 1 base from J, the junction contained 8 bases not matched to a gene. The CDR3 contains 17 residues.

This chain connects TRBV5-1 to TRBJ1-4; D is unresolved. Trimming took off 2 bases at V and 0 bases at J, with 2 bases between the two ends. Germline V gene data show CDR1 as SGHRS and CDR2 as YFSETQ. CDR3 size: 13 residues. As DNA, the CDR3 is TGCGCCAGCAGCTTTGCAACTAATGAAAAACTGTTTTTT. It yields the protein CASSFATNEKLFF. Complete variable domain (other parts from reference TRBV5-1 and TRBJ1-4): KAGVTQTPRYLIKTRGQQVTLSCSPISGHRSVSWYQQTPGQGLQFLFEYFSETQRNKGNFPGRFSGRQFSNSRSEMNVSTLELGDSALYLCASSFATNEKLFFGSGTQLSVL.

This clone showed up many times. The sample has other DNA sequences that encode this CDR3 too. This chain connects TRBV30 to TRBJ2-7; 7 bases agree with TRBD2. This CDR3 is built from 12 residues. Germline CDR1 is GTSNPN and CDR2 is SVGIG (reference sequence). Unmatched junction bases numbered 0, after V lost 0 bases and J lost 4 bases. DNA of the CDR3: TGTGCCTGGAGTGTGGGGGGGTACGAGCAGTACTTC. It is translated as CAWSVGGYEQYF. The full variable domain, with the rest looked up from reference TRBV30 and TRBJ2-7, is SQTIHQWPATLVQPVGSPLSLECTVEGTSNPNLYWYRQAAGRGLQLLFYSVGIGQISSEVPQNLSASRPQDRQFILSSKKLLLSDSGFYLCAWSVGGYEQYFGPGTRLTVT.

V and J are TRBV6-6 and TRBJ2-7, with D perhaps matching TRBD1 or TRBD2 (6 bases each). V lost 8 bases, J lost 0 bases, and 17 bases lay in between. CDR1 and CDR2 (germline): MNHNY, SVGAGI (reference sequence). This CDR3 spans 15 amino acids. CDR3 in DNA: TGTGCCAGCCAAAGAAGCGAGGGGGGCTCCTACGAGCAGTACTTC. Its translation: CASQRSEGGSYEQYF.

This chain joins TRBV5-1 and TRBJ1-2; no clear D gene. The germline V gene has CDR1 SGHRS and CDR2 YFSETQ. V lost 4 bases, J lost 0 bases, and 10 bases lay in between. The CDR3 consists of 14 residues. The CDR3 DNA reads TGCGCCAGCAGCCAAACAGATCCTAACTATGGCTACACCTTC. Protein product: CASSQTDPNYGYTF. The whole variable domain, filled in from reference TRBV5-1 and TRBJ1-2, reads KAGVTQTPRYLIKTRGQQVTLSCSPISGHRSVSWYQQTPGQGLQFLFEYFSETQRNKGNFPGRFSGRQFSNSRSEMNVSTLELGDSALYLCASSQTDPNYGYTFGSGTRLTVV.

Of note for this clone: Other DNA sequences in the same sample also yield this CDR3. The chain is built from TRBV30 and TRBJ1-1; D ambiguous. Germline V gives CDR1 GTSNPN, CDR2 SVGIG (reference sequence). This CDR3 contains 11 residues. The V gene lost 2 bases and the J gene lost 1 base, with 2 bases spanning the gap. CDR3 amino acids: CAWSRNTEAFF. CDR3 DNA: TGTGCCTGGAGTCGGAACACTGAAGCTTTCTTT.

Comment on this clone: One end of the junction fails to match germline, which may point to a read error. The rearrangement links TRBV19 to TRBJ2-3; 9 nucleotides agree with TRBD1. Germline V gene data show CDR1 as LNHDA and CDR2 as SQIVND (reference sequence). The CDR3 loop spans 18 amino acids. The CDR3 bases are TGTGCCAGCAGTAAAATTAATCTGGGGACAGGGAGAACAGATACGCAGTATTTT. Translating gives CASSKINLGTGRTDTQYF. Combining the CDR3 with reference TRBV19 and TRBJ2-3 gives the whole variable domain DGGITQSPKYLFRKEGQNVTLSCEQNLNHDAMYWYRQDPGQGLRLIYYSQIVNDFQKGDIAEGYSVSREKKESFPLTVTSAQKNPTAFYLCASSKINLGTGRTDTQYFGPGTRLTVL.